This T cell receptor beta chain was recorded in a study of shared T cell receptors in the human thymus. Sequencing used immunoSEQ multiplex PCR; TCRdb keeps in-frame clones, though not all of them. The table lists some 640,000 clones, around 87% of them singletons. This clone was observed a single time. V shed 4 bases, J shed 2 bases, and the junction held 11 bases outside the gene matches. Per the germline V gene, CDR1 is SGHDT and CDR2 is YYEEEE. This CDR3 has 17 residues. Separately, the same data were catalogued under a study of human thymus T cells. That source adds: Resections that were taken during corrective heart surgery supplied the thymus tissue. There were highly overlapping thymic repertoires among unrelated individuals, as related research reported.

This chain uses TRBV5-6 with TRBJ2-7; 11 bases fit TRBD2. The TCR was taken from a boy less than two years old with a congenital heart defect. The sample comprised thymocytes. CDR3 nucleotide sequence: TGTGCCAGCAGCACCAAACTAGCGGGAGTTAATACCTACGAGCAGTACTTC. Protein product: CASSTKLAGVNTYEQYF.